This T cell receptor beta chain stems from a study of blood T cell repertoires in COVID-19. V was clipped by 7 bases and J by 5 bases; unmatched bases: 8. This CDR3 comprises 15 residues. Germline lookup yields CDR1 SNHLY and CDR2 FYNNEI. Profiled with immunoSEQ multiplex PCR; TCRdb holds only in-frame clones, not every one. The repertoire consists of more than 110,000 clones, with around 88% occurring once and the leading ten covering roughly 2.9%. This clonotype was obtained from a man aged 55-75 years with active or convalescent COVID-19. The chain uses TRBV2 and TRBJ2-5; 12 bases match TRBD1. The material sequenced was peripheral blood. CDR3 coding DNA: TGTGCCAGCAACGCCGGGACAGGGGGCGGTGAGACCCAGTACTTC. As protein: CASNAGTGGGETQYF.